One sample yielded the 5 T cell receptor beta chains listed below, sequenced in a study of somatic mutations in cytotoxic T cells in rheumatoid arthritis. Here immunoSEQ multiplex PCR was the method, and the copy in TCRdb shows in-frame clones only, minus some. Here the sample spans more than 10,000 clones, nearly 80% being singletons. Material for sequencing was CD8+ T cells sorted from blood. The receptors come from an adult with rheumatoid arthritis.

The rearrangement joins TRBV27 to TRBJ2-5; D gene unclear. The CDR3 extends over 14 amino acids. V dropped 3 bases and J dropped 5 bases, with 13 bases sitting between them. Per the germline V gene, CDR1 is MNHEY and CDR2 is SMNVEV (reference sequence). Written as DNA, the CDR3 is TGTGCCAGCAGTTTGCAGCCCAAGGTGGAGACCCAGTACTTC. Its protein is CASSLQPKVETQYF.

CDR3: CASSLALAGGDYNEQFF. DNA of the CDR3: TGCGCCAGCAGCTTGGCCCTAGCGGGAGGTGATTACAATGAGCAGTTCTTC. The V and J genes are TRBV5-1 and TRBJ2-1; 11 bases align to TRBD2. V was pared by 0 bases and J by 4 bases, with 6 bases of the junction left unmatched. Germline loops: CDR1 SGHRS, CDR2 YFSETQ. The CDR3 has 17 amino acids.

The gene calls are TRBV6-1 and TRBJ2-1, with D possibly being TRBD2 (5 bases). V was shortened by 1 base and J by 4 bases, with 23 bases between the two germline ends. Germline V gives CDR1 MNHNS, CDR2 SASEGT. The CDR3 runs to 19 residues. The chain's CDR3 is CASSEDGGMGRGPYNEQFF. The CDR3 DNA sequence: TGTGCCAGCAGTGAAGATGGAGGAATGGGCCGCGGGCCGTACAATGAGCAGTTCTTC.

In this sample, this clone turned up a few times. This chain joins TRBV6-5 and TRBJ2-2, with 7 bases matching TRBD1. In germline, CDR1 is MNHEY, CDR2 SVGAGI. V dropped 0 bases and J dropped 3; count of bases not matched to a gene: 4. The CDR3 consists of 16 residues. The DNA of the CDR3 is TGTGCCAGCAGTTACTCACAGGGGAGAGACACCGGGGAGCTGTTTTTT. Protein: CASSYSQGRDTGELFF.

This clone has just a few counts. The chain is built from TRBV9 and TRBJ1-1; D is uncertain. V lost 4 bases and J lost 4, with 14 bases in between. This CDR3 contains 14 residues. Germline assignment: CDR1 SGDLS and CDR2 YYNGEE. The CDR3 sequence is CASSFRLDPTEAFF. CDR3 nucleotide sequence: TGTGCCAGCAGCTTCAGACTCGATCCCACTGAAGCTTTCTTT.